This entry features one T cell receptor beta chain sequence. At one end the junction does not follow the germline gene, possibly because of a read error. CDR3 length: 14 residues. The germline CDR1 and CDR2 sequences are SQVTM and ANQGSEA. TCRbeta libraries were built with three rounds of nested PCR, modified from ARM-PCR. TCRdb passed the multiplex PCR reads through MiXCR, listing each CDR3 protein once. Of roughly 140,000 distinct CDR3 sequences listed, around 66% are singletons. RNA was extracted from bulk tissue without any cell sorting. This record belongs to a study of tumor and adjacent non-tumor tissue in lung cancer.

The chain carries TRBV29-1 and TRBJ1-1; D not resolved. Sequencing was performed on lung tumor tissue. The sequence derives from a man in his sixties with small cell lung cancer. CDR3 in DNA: TGCAGCGTTGAACAAGGGTCGGAGAACAATGAAGCTTTCTTT. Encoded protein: CSVEQGSENNEAFF.